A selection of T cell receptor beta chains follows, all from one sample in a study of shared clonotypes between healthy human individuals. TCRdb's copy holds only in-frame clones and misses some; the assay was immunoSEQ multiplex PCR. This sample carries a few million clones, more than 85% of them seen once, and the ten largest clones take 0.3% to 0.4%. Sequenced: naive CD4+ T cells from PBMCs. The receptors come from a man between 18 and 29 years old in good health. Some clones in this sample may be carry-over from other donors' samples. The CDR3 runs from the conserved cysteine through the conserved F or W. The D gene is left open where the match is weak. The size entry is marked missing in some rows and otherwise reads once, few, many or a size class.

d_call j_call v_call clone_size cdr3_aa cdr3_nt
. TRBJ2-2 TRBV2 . CASSLRQNTGELFF TGTGCCAGCAGCTTGAGACAGAACACCGGGGAGCTGTTTTTT
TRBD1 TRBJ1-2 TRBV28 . CATGQGVRRYGYTF TGTGCCACCGGACAGGGGGTGAGACGCTATGGCTACACCTTC
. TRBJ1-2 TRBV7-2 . CASSSAAPVGYTF TGTGCCAGCAGCTCGGCGGCGCCAGTGGGCTACACCTTC
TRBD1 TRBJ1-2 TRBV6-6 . CASRPGQGSTNYGYTF TGTGCCAGCAGACCTGGACAGGGCAGCACTAACTATGGCTACACCTTC
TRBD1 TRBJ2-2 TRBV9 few CASSVVPQGANGELFF TGTGCCAGCAGCGTAGTCCCCCAGGGGGCAAACGGGGAGCTGTTTTTT
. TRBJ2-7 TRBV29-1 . CSVRQRLSYEQYF TGCAGCGTCAGACAGCGGCTCTCCTACGAGCAGTACTTC
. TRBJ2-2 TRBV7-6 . CASSLEGRAVGAGELFF TGTGCCAGCAGCTTAGAAGGCAGGGCGGTGGGTGCCGGGGAGCTGTTTTTT
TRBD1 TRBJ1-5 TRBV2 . CASSSYGQGQPQHF TGTGCCAGCAGTTCCTACGGACAGGGCCAGCCCCAGCATTTT
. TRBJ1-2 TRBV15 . CATSTRWAAYGYTF TGTGCCACCAGCACCCGATGGGCAGCGTATGGCTACACCTTC
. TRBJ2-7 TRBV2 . CASRTGSYEQYF TGTGCCAGCAGGACGGGCTCCTACGAGCAGTACTTC
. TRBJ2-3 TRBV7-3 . CASSPYPGAADSTDTQYF TGTGCCAGCAGCCCATACCCTGGGGCGGCTGATAGCACAGATACGCAGTATTTT
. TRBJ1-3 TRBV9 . CASSGATRAQGLSGNTIYF TGTGCCAGCAGCGGAGCTACCAGAGCACAGGGATTATCTGGAAACACCATATATTTT
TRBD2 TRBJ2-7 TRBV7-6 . CASSQTSGRREQYF TGTGCCAGCAGCCAGACTAGCGGGAGACGCGAGCAGTACTTC
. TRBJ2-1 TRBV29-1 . CSVLYNEQFF TGCAGCGTTTTATACAATGAGCAGTTCTTC
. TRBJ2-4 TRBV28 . CASSLHDRAKNIQYF TGTGCCAGCAGTCTTCACGACAGAGCCAAAAACATTCAGTACTTC
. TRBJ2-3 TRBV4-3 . CASSQTSTDTQYF TGCGCCAGCAGCCAGACTAGCACAGATACGCAGTATTTT
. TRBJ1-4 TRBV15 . CATSRDILNEKLFF TGTGCCACCAGCAGGGACATCTTGAATGAAAAACTGTTTTTT
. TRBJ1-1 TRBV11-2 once CASSLGQAIRNTEAFF TGTGCCAGCAGCTTAGGACAGGCGATAAGGAACACTGAAGCTTTCTTT
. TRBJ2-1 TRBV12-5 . CASGRGASSYNEQFF TGTGCTAGTGGCCGGGGAGCGAGCTCCTACAATGAGCAGTTCTTC
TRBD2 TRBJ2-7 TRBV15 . CATSRGLSESYEQYF TGTGCCACCAGCAGGGGACTATCCGAAAGCTACGAGCAGTACTTC
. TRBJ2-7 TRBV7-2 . CASSLVPIHTYEQYF TGTGCCAGCAGCTTAGTTCCAATACATACCTACGAGCAGTACTTC
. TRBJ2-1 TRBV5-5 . CASSLAPPTGRHEQFF TGTGCCAGCAGCTTGGCCCCTCCGACAGGACGGCATGAGCAGTTCTTC
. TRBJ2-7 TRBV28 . CASSLGVGGYEQYF TGTGCCAGCAGTTTGGGGGTAGGGGGCTACGAGCAGTACTTC
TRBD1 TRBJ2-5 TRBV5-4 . CASSSNRGTWETQYF TGTGCCAGCAGCTCAAACAGGGGGACGTGGGAGACCCAGTACTTC
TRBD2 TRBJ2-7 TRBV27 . CASSAPSGTSYEQYF TGTGCCAGCAGTGCCCCCAGCGGGACTTCCTACGAGCAGTACTTC
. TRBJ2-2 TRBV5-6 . CASSFRAVLNTGELFF TGTGCCAGCAGCTTCCGGGCAGTCTTGAACACCGGGGAGCTGTTTTTT
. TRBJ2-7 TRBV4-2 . CASSQAHRAEAYEQYF TGTGCCAGCAGCCAAGCTCACCGGGCCGAGGCCTACGAGCAGTACTTC
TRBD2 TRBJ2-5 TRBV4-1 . CASSQDGTPRASGRQETQYF TGCGCCAGCAGCCAAGATGGGACTCCACGGGCTAGCGGGCGGCAAGAGACCCAGTACTTC
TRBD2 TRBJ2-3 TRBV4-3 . CASSQDLGLVADTQYF TGCGCCAGCAGCCAAGATCTTGGACTAGTCGCAGATACGCAGTATTTT